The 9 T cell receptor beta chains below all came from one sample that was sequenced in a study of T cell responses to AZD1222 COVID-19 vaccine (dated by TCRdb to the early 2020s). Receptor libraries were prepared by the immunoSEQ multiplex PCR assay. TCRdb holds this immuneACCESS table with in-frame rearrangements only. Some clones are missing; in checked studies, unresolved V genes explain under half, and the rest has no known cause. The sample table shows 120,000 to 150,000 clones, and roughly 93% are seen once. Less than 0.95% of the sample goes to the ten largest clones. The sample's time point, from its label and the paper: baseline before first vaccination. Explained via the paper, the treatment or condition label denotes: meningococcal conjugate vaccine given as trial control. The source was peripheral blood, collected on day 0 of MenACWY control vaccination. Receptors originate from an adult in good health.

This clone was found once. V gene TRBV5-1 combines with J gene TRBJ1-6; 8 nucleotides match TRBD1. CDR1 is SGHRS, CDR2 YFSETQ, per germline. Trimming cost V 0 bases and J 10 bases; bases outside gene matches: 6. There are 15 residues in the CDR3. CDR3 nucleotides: TGCGCCAGCAGCTTGGAGGGCAGGGGGCCATCACCCCTCCACTTT. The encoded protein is CASSLEGRGPSPLHF.

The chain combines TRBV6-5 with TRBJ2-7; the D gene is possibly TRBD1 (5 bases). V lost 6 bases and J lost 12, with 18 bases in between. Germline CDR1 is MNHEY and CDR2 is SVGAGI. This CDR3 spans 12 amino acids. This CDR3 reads CASSISDRTAYF. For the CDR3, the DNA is TGTGCCAGCAGCATATCCGACAGAACTGCGTACTTC.

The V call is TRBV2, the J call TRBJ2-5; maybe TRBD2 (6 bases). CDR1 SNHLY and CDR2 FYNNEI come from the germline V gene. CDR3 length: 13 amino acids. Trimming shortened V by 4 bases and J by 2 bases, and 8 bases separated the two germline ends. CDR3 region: CASSGEVQETQYF. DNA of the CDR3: TGTGCCAGCAGTGGGGAGGTACAAGAGACCCAGTACTTC. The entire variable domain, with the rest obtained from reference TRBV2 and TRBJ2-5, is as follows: EPEVTQTPSHQVTQMGQEVILRCVPISNHLYFYWYRQILGQKVEFLVSFYNNEISEKSEIFDDQFSVERPDGSNFTLKIRSTKLEDSAMYFCASSGEVQETQYFGPGTRLLVL.

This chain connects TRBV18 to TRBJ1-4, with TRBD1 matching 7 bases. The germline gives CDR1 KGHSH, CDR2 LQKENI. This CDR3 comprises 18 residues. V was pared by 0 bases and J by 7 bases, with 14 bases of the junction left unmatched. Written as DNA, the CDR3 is TGTGCCAGCTCACCACCGCGAACCTTGGACAGGCCCCTTGAAAAACTGTTTTTT. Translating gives CASSPPRTLDRPLEKLFF.

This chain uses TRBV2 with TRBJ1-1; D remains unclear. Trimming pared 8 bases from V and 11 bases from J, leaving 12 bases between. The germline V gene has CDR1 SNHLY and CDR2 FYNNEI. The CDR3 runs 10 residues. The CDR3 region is CASVYKQAFF. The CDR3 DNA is TGTGCCAGCGTCTACAAGCAGGCTTTCTTT.

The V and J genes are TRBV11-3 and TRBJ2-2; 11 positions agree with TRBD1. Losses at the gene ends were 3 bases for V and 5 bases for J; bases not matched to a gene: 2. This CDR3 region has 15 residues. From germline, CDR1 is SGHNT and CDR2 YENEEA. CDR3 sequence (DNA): TGTGCCAGCAGCTTCGGGACAGGGGGGACCGGGGAGCTGTTTTTT. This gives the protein CASSFGTGGTGELFF. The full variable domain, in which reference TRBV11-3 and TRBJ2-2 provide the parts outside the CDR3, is EAGVVQSPRYKIIEKKQPVAFWCNPISGHNTLYWYLQNLGQGPELLIRYENEEAVDDSQLPKDRFSAERLKGVDSTLKIQPAELGDSAVYLCASSFGTGGTGELFFGEGSRLTVL.

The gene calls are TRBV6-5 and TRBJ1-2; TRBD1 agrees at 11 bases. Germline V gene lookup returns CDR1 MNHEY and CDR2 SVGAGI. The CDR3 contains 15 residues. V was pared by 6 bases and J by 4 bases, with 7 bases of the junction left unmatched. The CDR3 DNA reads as TGTGCCAGCAGCCGAAGGACAGGGGGCCCCTATGGCTACACCTTC. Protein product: CASSRRTGGPYGYTF.

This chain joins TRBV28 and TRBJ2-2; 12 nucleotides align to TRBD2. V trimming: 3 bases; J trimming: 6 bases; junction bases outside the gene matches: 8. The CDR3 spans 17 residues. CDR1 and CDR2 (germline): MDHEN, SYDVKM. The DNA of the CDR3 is TGTGCCAGCAGTTTTAGGACTAGCGGGATTGCACCCGGGGAGCTGTTTTTT. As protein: CASSFRTSGIAPGELFF.

CDR3 protein: CASSPGGVNTEAFF. The DNA for the CDR3 is TGTGCCAGCAGCCCCGGGGGAGTGAACACTGAAGCTTTCTTT. V is TRBV7-9 and J is TRBJ1-1; a weak D match, TRBD1 (5 bases). The CDR3 is 14 amino acids. Trimming cost V 5 bases and J 0 bases, with 10 bases left between them. Germline CDR1 SEHNR, CDR2 FQNEAQ (reference sequence).